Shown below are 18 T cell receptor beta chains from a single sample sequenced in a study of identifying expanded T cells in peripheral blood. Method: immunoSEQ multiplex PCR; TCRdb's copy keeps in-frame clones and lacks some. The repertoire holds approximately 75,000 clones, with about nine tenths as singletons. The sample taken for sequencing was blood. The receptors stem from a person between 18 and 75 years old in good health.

The CDR3 sequence is CASSPGYSFGYTF. CDR3 in DNA: TGTGCCAGCAGTCCCGGGTACTCTTTCGGCTACACCTTC. The V and J genes are TRBV28 and TRBJ1-2; no firm D call. In germline, CDR1 is MDHEN, CDR2 SYDVKM. The CDR3 spans 13 residues. The V end lost 5 bases, the J end lost 8 bases, and 15 bases lay between the germline ends.

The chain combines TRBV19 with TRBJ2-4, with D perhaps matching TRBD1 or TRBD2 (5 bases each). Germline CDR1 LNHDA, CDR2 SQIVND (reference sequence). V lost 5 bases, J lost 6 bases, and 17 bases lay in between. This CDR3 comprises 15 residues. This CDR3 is CASSVGTISGNIQYF. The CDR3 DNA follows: TGTGCCAGTAGTGTAGGGACGATCAGTGGAAACATTCAGTACTTC. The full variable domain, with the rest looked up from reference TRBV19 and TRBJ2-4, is DGGITQSPKYLFRKEGQNVTLSCEQNLNHDAMYWYRQDPGQGLRLIYYSQIVNDFQKGDIAEGYSVSREKKESFPLTVTSAQKNPTAFYLCASSVGTISGNIQYFGAGTRLSVL.

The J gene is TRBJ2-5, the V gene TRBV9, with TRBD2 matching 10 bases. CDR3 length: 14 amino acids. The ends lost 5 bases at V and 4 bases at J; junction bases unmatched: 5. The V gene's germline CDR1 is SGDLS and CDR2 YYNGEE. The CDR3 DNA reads TGTGCCAGCAGTCTAGCGGGAGAAAGAGAGACCCAGTACTTC. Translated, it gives CASSLAGERETQYF.

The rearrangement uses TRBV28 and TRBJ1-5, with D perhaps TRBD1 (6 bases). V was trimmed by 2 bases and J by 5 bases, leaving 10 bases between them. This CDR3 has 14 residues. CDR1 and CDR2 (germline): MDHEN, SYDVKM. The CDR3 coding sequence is TGTGCCAGCAGTTTAAGGGGGGGGGATCAGCCCCAGCATTTT. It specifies CASSLRGGDQPQHF. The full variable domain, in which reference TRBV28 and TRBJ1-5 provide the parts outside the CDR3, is DVKVTQSSRYLVKRTGEKVFLECVQDMDHENMFWYRQDPGLGLRLIYFSYDVKMKEKGDIPEGYSVSREKKERFSLILESASTNQTSMYLCASSLRGGDQPQHFGDGTRLSIL.

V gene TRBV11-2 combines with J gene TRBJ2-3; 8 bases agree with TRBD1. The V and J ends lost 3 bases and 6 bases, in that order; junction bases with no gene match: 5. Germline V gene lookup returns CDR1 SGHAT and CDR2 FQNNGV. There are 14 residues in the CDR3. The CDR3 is CASSLGTGGDTQYF. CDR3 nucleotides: TGTGCCAGCAGCTTGGGCACAGGGGGTGATACGCAGTATTTT.

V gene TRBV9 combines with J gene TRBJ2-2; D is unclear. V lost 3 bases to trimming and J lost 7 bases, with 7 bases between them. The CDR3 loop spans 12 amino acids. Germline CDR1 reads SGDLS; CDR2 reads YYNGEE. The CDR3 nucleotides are TGTGCCAGCAGCGCACCATACGGGGAGCTGTTTTTT. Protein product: CASSAPYGELFF.

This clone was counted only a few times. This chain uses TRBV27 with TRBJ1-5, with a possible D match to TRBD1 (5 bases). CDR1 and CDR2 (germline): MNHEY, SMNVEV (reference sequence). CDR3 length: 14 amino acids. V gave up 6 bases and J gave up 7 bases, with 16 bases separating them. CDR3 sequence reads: CASSPLGGGQPQHF. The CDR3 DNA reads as TGTGCCAGCAGCCCCCTGGGGGGAGGGCAGCCCCAGCATTTT.

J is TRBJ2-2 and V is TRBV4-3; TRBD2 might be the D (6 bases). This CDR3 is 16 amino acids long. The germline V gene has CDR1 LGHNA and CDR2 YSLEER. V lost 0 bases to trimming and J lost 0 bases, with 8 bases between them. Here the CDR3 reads CASSQDTGANTGELFF. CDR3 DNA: TGCGCCAGCAGCCAAGATACGGGAGCGAACACCGGGGAGCTGTTTTTT.

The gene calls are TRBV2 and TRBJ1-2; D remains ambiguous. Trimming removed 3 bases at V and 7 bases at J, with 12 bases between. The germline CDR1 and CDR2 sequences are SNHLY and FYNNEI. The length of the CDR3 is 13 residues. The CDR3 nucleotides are TGTGCCAGCAGTGAGGTGGACTGGGGTGGCTACACCTTC. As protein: CASSEVDWGGYTF. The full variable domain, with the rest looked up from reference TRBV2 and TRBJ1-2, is EPEVTQTPSHQVTQMGQEVILRCVPISNHLYFYWYRQILGQKVEFLVSFYNNEISEKSEIFDDQFSVERPDGSNFTLKIRSTKLEDSAMYFCASSEVDWGGYTFGSGTRLTVV.

CDR3 loop: CASSQDLTGVSYNEQFF. In nucleotides, the CDR3 is TGCGCCAGCAGCCAAGATCTAACGGGAGTATCCTACAATGAGCAGTTCTTC. This chain connects TRBV4-1 to TRBJ2-1; possibly TRBD2 for D (6 bases). The germline V gene has CDR1 MGHRA and CDR2 YSYEKL. This CDR3 has 17 amino acids. The V end was cut by 0 bases, the J end by 1 base, with 13 bases between.

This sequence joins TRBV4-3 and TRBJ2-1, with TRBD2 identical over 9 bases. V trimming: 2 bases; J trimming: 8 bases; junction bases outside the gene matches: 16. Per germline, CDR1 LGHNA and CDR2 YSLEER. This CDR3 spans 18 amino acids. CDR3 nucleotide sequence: TGCGCCAGCAGCCAATTACGGGCTAGCGGGGCACCCCGCGATGAGCAGTTCTTC. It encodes CASSQLRASGAPRDEQFF.

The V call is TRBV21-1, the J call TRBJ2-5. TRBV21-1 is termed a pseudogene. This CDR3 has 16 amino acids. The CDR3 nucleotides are TGTGCCAGCAGCAAAGAGGGGGGTTTGGGGCAAGAGACCCAGTACTTC. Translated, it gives CASSKEGGLGQETQYF.

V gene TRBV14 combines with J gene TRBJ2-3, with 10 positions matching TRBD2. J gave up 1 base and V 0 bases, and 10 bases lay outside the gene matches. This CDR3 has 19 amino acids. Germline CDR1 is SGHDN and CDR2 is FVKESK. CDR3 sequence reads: CASSQEWLAGALGTDTQYF. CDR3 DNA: TGTGCCAGCAGCCAAGAGTGGCTAGCGGGGGCTCTAGGCACAGATACGCAGTATTTT.

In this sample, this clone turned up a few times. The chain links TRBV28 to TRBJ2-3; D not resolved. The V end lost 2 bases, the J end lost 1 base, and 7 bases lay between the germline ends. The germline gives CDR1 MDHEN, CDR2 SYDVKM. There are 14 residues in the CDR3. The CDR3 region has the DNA TGTGCCAGCAGTTTAGACGGAGGCACAGATACGCAGTATTTT. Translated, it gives CASSLDGGTDTQYF.

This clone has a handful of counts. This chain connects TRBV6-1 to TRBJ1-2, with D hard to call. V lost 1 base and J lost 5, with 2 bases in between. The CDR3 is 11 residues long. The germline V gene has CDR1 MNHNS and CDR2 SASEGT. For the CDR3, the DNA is TGTGCCAGCAGTGAAGGATATGGCTACACCTTC. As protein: CASSEGYGYTF.

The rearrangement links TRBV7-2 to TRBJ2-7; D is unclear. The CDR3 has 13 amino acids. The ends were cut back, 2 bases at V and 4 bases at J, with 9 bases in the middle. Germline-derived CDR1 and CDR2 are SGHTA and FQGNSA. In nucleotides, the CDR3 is TGTGCCAGCAGCTTACAAGTTACATACGAGCAGTACTTC. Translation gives CASSLQVTYEQYF.

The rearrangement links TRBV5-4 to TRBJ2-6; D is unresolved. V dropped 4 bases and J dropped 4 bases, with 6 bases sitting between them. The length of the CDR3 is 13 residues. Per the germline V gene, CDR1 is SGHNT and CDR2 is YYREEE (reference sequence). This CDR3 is CASSATGANVLTF. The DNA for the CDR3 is TGTGCCAGCAGCGCCACGGGGGCCAACGTCCTGACTTTC.

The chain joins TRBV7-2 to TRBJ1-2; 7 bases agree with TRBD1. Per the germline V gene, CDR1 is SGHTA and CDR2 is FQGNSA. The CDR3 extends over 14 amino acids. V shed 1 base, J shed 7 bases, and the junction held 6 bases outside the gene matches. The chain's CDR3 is CASSLGLGGGGYTF. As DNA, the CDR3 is TGTGCCAGCAGCTTAGGTTTAGGGGGCGGTGGCTACACCTTC.